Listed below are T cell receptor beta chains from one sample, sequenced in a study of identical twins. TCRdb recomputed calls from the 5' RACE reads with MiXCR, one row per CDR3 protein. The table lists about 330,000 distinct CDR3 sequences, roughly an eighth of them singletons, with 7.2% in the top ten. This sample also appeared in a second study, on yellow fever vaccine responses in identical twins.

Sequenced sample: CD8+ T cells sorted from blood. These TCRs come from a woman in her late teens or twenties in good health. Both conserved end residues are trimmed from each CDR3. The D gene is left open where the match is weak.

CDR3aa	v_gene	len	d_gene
ASSYAGGGQETQY	TRBV6-5	13	.
ASSLSGGYNQPQH	TRBV27	13	.
ASSPRTGEYTEAF	TRBV4-2	13	TRBD1
ASRQGLGTGVAF	TRBV27	12	TRBD1
AISETVGGRAPDTQY	TRBV10-3	15	TRBD2
ASSESWNQPQH	TRBV25-1	11	.
SVVWNEQF	TRBV29-1	8	.
ASSGLSGYNEQF	TRBV6-1	12	.
ASSSGRTGYSGANVLT	TRBV28	16	TRBD1
ASSVQGPDEQY	TRBV12-3/TRBV12-4	11	.
ASSEWEGPYNSPLH	TRBV10-2	14	.
ASSSSAGELF	TRBV7-6	10	.
SAPGIKDGNTIY	TRBV20-1	12	.
ASSLMVVGTGRTDTQY	TRBV5-1	16	TRBD1
ASTDLPRRDTQY	TRBV7-9	12	.
ASSPPSTGGRSIQY	TRBV12-3/TRBV12-4	14	TRBD1
ASSLVAGDEQF	TRBV12-3/TRBV12-4	11	TRBD2
ASSVEGPNTEAF	TRBV9	12	.
ASSPPHGTPEADTQY	TRBV7-9	15	.
ASSQEGALFYEQY	TRBV3-1	13	.
ASTAGRFYEQY	TRBV12-3/TRBV12-4	11	.
ASSLGSGETQY	TRBV11-3	11	.